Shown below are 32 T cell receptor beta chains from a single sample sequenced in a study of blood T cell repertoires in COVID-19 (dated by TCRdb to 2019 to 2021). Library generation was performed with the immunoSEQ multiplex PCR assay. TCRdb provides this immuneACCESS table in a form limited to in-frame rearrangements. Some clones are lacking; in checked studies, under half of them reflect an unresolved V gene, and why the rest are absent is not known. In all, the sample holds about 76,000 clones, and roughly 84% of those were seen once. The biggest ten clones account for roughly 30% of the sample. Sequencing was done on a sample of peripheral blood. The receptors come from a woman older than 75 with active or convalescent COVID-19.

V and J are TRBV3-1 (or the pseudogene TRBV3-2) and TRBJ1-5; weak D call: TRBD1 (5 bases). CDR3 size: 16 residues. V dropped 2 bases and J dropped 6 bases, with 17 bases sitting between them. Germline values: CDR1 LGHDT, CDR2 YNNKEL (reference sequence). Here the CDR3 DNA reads TGTGCCAGCAGCCAACCCGCCCTCAGGGTTTTTCAGCCCCAGCATTTT. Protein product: CASSQPALRVFQPQHF.

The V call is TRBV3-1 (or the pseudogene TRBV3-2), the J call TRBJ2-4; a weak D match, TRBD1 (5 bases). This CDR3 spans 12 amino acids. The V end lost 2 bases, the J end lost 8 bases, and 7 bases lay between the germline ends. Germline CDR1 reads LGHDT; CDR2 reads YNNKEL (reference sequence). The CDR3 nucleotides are TGTGCCAGCAGCCAATTAGGGGACATTCAGTACTTC. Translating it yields CASSQLGDIQYF.

The CDR3 DNA sequence: TGTGCCAGTAGCCCCGGGGGTGGGCGTTCACCCCTCCACTTT. Translating it yields CASSPGGGRSPLHF. The chain recombines TRBV19 with TRBJ1-6; a possible D gene is TRBD1 (5 bases). CDR3 length: 14 residues. V shed 6 bases and J shed 9 bases, with 15 bases lying between them. The germline V gene has CDR1 LNHDA and CDR2 SQIVND (reference sequence). Filled out from reference TRBV19 and TRBJ1-6, the complete variable domain reads DGGITQSPKYLFRKEGQNVTLSCEQNLNHDAMYWYRQDPGQGLRLIYYSQIVNDFQKGDIAEGYSVSREKKESFPLTVTSAQKNPTAFYLCASSPGGGRSPLHFGNGTRLTVT.

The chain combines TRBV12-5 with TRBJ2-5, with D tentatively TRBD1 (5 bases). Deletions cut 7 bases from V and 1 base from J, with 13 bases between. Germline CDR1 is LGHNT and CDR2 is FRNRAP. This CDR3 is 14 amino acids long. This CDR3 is CASAQDSAQETQYF. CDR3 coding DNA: TGTGCTAGTGCCCAAGACAGTGCCCAAGAGACCCAGTACTTC. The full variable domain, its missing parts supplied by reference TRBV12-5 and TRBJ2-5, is DARVTQTPRHKVTEMGQEVTMRCQPILGHNTVFWYRQTMMQGLELLAYFRNRAPLDDSGMPKDRFSAEMPDATLATLKIQPSEPRDSAVYFCASAQDSAQETQYFGPGTRLLVL.

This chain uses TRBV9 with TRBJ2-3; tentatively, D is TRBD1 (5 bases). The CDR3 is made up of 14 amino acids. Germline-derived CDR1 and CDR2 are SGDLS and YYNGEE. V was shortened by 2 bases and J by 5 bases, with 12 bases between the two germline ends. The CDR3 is CASSVQGTGDTQYF. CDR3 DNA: TGTGCCAGCAGCGTTCAGGGTACGGGAGATACGCAGTATTTT. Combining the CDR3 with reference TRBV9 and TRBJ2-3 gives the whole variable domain DSGVTQTPKHLITATGQRVTLRCSPRSGDLSVYWYQQSLDQGLQFLIQYYNGEERAKGNILERFSAQQFPDLHSELNLSSLELGDSALYFCASSVQGTGDTQYFGPGTRLTVL.

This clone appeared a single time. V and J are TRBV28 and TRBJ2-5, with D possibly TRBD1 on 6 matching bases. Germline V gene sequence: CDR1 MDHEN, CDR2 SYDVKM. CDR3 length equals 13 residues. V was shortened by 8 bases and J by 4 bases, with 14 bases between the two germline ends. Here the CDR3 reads CASDSRDTETQYF. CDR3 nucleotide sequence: TGTGCCAGCGACTCCCGGGACACAGAGACCCAGTACTTC.

The CDR3, as DNA: TGTGCCAGCAGCACCAACCCCGGGACAGGCTATGGCTACACCTTC. This translates into CASSTNPGTGYGYTF. V is TRBV7-2 and J is TRBJ1-2; TRBD1 matches 8 bases. The CDR3 has 15 residues. V shed 5 bases, J shed 4 bases, and the junction held 9 bases outside the gene matches. CDR1 and CDR2 (germline): SGHTA, FQGNSA.

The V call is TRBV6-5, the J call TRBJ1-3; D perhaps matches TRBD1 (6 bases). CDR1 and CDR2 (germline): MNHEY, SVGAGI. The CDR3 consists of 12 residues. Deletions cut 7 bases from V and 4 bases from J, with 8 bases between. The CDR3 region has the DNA TGTGCCAGCACAGGGGCGGGAAACACCATATATTTT. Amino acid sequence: CASTGAGNTIYF.

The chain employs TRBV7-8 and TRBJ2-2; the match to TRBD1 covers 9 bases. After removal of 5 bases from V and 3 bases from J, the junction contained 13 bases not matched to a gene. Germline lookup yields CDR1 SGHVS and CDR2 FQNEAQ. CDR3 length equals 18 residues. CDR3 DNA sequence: TGTGCCAGCAGCAGGGACAGGGTCGTTCGAGGTCACACCGGGGAGCTGTTTTTT. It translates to CASSRDRVVRGHTGELFF.

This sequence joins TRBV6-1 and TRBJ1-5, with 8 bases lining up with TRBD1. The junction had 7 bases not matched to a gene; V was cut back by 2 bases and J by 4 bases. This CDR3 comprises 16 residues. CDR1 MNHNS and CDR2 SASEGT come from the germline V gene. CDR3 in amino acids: CASSEFSRGLNQPQHF. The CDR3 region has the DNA TGTGCCAGCAGTGAATTCTCCAGGGGGCTTAATCAGCCCCAGCATTTT.

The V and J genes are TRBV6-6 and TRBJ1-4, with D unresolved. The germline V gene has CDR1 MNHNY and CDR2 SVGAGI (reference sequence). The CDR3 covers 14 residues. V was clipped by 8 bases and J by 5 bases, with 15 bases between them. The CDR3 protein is CASLTGLPNEKLFF. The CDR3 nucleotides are TGTGCCAGCCTGACGGGGTTACCAAATGAAAAACTGTTTTTT.

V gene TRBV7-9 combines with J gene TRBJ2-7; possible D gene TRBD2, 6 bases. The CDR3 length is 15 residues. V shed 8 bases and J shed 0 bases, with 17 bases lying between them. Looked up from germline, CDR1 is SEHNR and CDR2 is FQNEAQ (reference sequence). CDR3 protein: CASRGRDSGSYEQYF. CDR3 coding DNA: TGTGCCAGCCGTGGCCGGGACTCCGGCTCCTACGAGCAGTACTTC.

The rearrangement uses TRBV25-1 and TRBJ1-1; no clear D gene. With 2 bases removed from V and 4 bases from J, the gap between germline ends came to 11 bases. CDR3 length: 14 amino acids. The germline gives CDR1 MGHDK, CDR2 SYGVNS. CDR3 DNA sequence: TGTGCCAGCAGTGAAATCTTAGAGCCCACTGAAGCTTTCTTT. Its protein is CASSEILEPTEAFF. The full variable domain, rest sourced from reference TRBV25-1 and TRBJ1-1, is EADIYQTPRYLVIGTGKKITLECSQTMGHDKMYWYQQDPGMELHLIHYSYGVNSTEKGDLSSESTVSRIRTEHFPLTLESARPSHTSQYLCASSEILEPTEAFFGQGTRLTVV.

CDR3: CASSPLERGGGTDTQYF. CDR3 coding DNA: TGTGCCAGCTCACCACTCGAGCGGGGAGGGGGCACAGATACGCAGTATTTT. This chain uses TRBV18 with TRBJ2-3, with 7 nucleotides matching TRBD2. CDR3 length: 17 amino acids. V trimming: 1 base; J trimming: 1 base; junction bases outside the gene matches: 8. From germline, CDR1 is KGHSH and CDR2 LQKENI.

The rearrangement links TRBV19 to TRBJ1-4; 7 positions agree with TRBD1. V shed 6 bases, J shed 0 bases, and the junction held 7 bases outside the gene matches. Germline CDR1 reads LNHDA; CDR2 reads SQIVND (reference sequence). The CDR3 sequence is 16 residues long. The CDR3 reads CASSRTGAATNEKLFF. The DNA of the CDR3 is TGTGCCAGTAGCAGGACAGGAGCAGCAACTAATGAAAAACTGTTTTTT.

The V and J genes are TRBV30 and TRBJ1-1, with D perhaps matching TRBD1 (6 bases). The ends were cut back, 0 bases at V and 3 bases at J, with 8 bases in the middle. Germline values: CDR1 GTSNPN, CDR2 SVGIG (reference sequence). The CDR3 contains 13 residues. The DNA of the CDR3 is TGTGCCTGGAGTGTAAACAGGGACACTGAAGCTTTCTTT. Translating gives CAWSVNRDTEAFF.

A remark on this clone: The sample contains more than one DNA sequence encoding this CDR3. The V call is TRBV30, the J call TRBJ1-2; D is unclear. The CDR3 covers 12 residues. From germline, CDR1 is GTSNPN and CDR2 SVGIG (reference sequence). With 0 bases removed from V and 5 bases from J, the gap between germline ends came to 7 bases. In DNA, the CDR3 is TGTGCCTGGAGTGTCTCCGGTTATGGCTACACCTTC. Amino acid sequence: CAWSVSGYGYTF.

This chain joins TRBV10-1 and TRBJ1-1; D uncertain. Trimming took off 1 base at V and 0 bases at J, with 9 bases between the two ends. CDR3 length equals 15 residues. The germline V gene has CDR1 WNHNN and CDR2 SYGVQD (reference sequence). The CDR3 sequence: CASSEWGGVNTEAFF. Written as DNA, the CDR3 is TGCGCCAGCAGTGAGTGGGGAGGAGTGAACACTGAAGCTTTCTTT.

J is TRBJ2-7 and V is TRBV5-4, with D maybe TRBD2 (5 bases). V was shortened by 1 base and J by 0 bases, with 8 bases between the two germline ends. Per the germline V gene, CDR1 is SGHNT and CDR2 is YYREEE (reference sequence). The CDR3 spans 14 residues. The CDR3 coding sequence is TGTGCCAGCAGCTTGATCGGGAACTCCTACGAGCAGTACTTC. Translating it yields CASSLIGNSYEQYF.

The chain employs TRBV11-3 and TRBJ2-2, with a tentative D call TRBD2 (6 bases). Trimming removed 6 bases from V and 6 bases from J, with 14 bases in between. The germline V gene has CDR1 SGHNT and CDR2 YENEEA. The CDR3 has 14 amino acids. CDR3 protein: CASRDGGPSGELFF. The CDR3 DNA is TGTGCCAGCAGGGACGGGGGTCCGTCCGGGGAGCTGTTTTTT.

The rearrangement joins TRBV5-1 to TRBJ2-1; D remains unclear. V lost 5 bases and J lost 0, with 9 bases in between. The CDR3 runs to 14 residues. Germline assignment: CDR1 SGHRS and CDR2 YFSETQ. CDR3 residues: CASSILSSYNEQFF. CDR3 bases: TGCGCCAGCAGTATCCTAAGCTCCTACAATGAGCAGTTCTTC.

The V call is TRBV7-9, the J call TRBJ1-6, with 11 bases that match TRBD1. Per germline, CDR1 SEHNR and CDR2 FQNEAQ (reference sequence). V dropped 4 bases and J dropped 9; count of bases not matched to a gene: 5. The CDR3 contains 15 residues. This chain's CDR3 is CASSSVGTGGSPLHF. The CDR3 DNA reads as TGTGCCAGCAGCTCGGTGGGGACAGGGGGTTCACCCCTCCACTTT.

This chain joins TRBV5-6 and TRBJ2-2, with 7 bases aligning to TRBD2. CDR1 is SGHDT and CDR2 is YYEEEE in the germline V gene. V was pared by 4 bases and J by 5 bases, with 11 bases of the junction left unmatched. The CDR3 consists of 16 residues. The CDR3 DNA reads TGTGCCAGCAGCCCGGGACTACCCCGTTTAACCGGGGAGCTGTTTTTT. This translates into CASSPGLPRLTGELFF.

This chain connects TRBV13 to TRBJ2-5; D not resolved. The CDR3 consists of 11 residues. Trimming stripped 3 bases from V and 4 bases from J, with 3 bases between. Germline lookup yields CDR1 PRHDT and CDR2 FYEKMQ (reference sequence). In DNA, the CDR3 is TGTGCCAGCAGCTTCTCAGAGACCCAGTACTTC. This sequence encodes CASSFSETQYF.

In DNA form, the CDR3 reads TGTGCCAGCAGCTATGGGGCGAACACTGAAGCTTTCTTT. This codes for CASSYGANTEAFF. The chain recombines TRBV7-9 with TRBJ1-1, with a tentative D call TRBD1 (5 bases). This CDR3 has 13 amino acids. Trimming cost V 4 bases and J 1 base, with 7 bases left between them. Germline V gene data show CDR1 as SEHNR and CDR2 as FQNEAQ (reference sequence).

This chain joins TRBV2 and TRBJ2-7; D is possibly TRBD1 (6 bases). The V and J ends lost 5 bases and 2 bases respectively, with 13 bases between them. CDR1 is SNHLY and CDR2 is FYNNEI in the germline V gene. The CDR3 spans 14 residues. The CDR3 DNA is TGTGCCAGCAGTCCAACCGGGACAACCTACGAGCAGTACTTC. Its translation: CASSPTGTTYEQYF.

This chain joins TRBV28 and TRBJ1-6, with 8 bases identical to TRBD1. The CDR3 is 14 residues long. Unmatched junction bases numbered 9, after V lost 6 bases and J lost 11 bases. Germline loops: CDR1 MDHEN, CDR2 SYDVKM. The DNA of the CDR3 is TGTGCCAGCAGGCCCGGGACAGGATACCCACCCCTCCACTTT. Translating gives CASRPGTGYPPLHF.

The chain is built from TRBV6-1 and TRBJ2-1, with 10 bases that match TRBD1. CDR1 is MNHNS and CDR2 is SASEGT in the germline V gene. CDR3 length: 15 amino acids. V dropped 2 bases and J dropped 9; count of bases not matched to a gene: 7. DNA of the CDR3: TGTGCCAGCAGTGAATCGGGACAGGGGATCGCTGAGCAGTTCTTC. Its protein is CASSESGQGIAEQFF.

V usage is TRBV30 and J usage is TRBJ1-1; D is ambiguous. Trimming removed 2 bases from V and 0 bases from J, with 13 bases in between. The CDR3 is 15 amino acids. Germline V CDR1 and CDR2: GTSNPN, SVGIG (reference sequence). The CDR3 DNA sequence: TGTGCCTGGAGTTCCTCTATGACACTGAACACTGAAGCTTTCTTT. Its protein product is CAWSSSMTLNTEAFF.

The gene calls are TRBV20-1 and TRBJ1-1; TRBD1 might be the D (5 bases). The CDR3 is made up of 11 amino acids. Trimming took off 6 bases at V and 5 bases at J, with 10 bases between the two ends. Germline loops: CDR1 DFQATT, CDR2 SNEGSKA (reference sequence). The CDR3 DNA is TGCAGTGCGGGGGGGACTACTGAAGCTTTCTTT. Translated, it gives CSAGGTTEAFF.

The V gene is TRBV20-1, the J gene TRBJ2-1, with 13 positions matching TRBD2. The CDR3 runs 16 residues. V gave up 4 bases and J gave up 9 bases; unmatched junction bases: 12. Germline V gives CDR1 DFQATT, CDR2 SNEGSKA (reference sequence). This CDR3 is CSATETWTSGGGEQFF. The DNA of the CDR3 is TGCAGTGCTACTGAAACTTGGACTAGCGGGGGCGGTGAGCAGTTCTTC.

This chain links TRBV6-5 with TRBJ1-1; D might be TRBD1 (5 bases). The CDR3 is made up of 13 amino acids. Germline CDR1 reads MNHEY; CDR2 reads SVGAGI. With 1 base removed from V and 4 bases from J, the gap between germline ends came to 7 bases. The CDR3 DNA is TGTGCCAGCAGTTACTTGACAGCCACTGAAGCTTTCTTT. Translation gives CASSYLTATEAFF.